This entry lists 15 T cell receptor beta chains sequenced from one sample in a study of blood T cell repertoires in COVID-19. The protocol was immunoSEQ multiplex PCR, while the TCRdb copy is restricted to in-frame clones and leaves out a portion. The sample includes some 130,000 clones, around four fifths of them seen just once. The source material was peripheral blood. Receptors were obtained from a man between 60 and 70 years old who had recovered from COVID-19.

J is TRBJ2-3 and V is TRBV6-4; 9 bases align to TRBD2. V shed 5 bases and J 0 bases; nucleotides not matched to a gene: 3. The CDR3 spans 15 residues. CDR1 MRHNA and CDR2 SNTAGT come from the germline V gene. The CDR3 is CASSFTSGSTDTQYF. DNA for the CDR3: TGTGCCAGCAGTTTTACTAGCGGGAGCACAGATACGCAGTATTTT.

The CDR3 DNA follows: TGCGCCAGCAGCCATTATGCAGGGAACACTGAAGCTTTCTTT. Protein: CASSHYAGNTEAFF. This chain connects TRBV4-1 to TRBJ1-1; no clear D. CDR1 MGHRA and CDR2 YSYEKL come from the germline V gene. CDR3 length equals 14 residues. The V gene lost 3 bases and the J gene lost 1 base, with 9 bases spanning the gap.

The rearrangement uses TRBV10-3 and TRBJ2-7; perhaps TRBD1 as D (6 bases). This CDR3 region has 13 residues. The germline V and J ends were trimmed by 8 bases and 2 bases, with 13 bases remaining between them. Germline values: CDR1 ENHRY, CDR2 SYGVKD. Written as DNA, the CDR3 is TGTGCCATCCGGCACAGGACAGCCTACGAGCAGTACTTC. Protein product: CAIRHRTAYEQYF.

In its sample, this clone was seen a few times. This chain connects TRBV6-1 to TRBJ2-5; the match to TRBD1 covers 8 bases. This CDR3 has 15 amino acids. Germline V lookup: CDR1 MNHNS, CDR2 SASEGT. V trimming: 2 bases; J trimming: 4 bases; junction bases outside the gene matches: 6. The CDR3, as DNA: TGTGCCAGCAGTGAAACCCGGACAGGGACAGAGACCCAGTACTTC. Residues: CASSETRTGTETQYF.

The chain is built from TRBV5-8 and TRBJ1-4; perhaps TRBD1 as D (5 bases). The CDR3 contains 15 residues. Trimming took 5 bases from V and 7 from J, leaving 18 bases between them. CDR1 is SGHTS and CDR2 is YDEGEE in the germline V gene. CDR3 in amino acids: CASSALAGKVEKLFF. Here the CDR3 DNA reads TGTGCCAGCAGTGCGCTGGCAGGGAAGGTTGAAAAACTGTTTTTT.

Only one count was recorded for this clone. V gene TRBV28 combines with J gene TRBJ2-1; the D gene is possibly TRBD1 (5 bases). The CDR3 has 15 amino acids. V lost 6 bases, J lost 2 bases, and 14 bases lay in between. Germline CDR1 and CDR2: MDHEN and SYDVKM. Here the CDR3 DNA reads TGTGCCAGCAGGGGTGTGGGGCCAACCTACAATGAGCAGTTCTTC. Protein: CASRGVGPTYNEQFF.

V and J are TRBV19 and TRBJ1-1; no reliable D call. Germline V gene sequence: CDR1 LNHDA, CDR2 SQIVND (reference sequence). The ends were cut back, 5 bases at V and 3 bases at J, with 13 bases in the middle. This CDR3 spans 14 amino acids. Here the CDR3 DNA reads TGTGCCAGTAGTCCGCGGAGTCCGGACACTGAAGCTTTCTTT. Encoded protein: CASSPRSPDTEAFF.

The chain links TRBV5-5 to TRBJ1-4; D not resolved. Germline CDR1 reads SGHKS; CDR2 reads YYEKEE (reference sequence). The length of the CDR3 is 14 residues. Trimming pared 4 bases from V and 6 bases from J, leaving 13 bases between. As DNA, the CDR3 is TGTGCCAGCAGCACTATCCCGGAGGATGAAAAACTGTTTTTT. This codes for CASSTIPEDEKLFF.

The V gene is TRBV30, the J gene TRBJ1-2, with D tentatively TRBD1 (6 bases). Germline V gene data show CDR1 as GTSNPN and CDR2 as SVGIG (reference sequence). Trimming pared 0 bases from V and 7 bases from J, leaving 12 bases between. This CDR3 has 13 residues. The chain's CDR3 is CAWSVMGALGYTF. The CDR3 nucleotides are TGTGCCTGGAGTGTAATGGGGGCGCTTGGCTACACCTTC.

The J gene is TRBJ2-7, the V gene TRBV5-4, with 12 nucleotides matching TRBD1. This CDR3 has 14 residues. Per the germline V gene, CDR1 is SGHNT and CDR2 is YYREEE (reference sequence). Trimming cost V 5 bases and J 10 bases; bases outside gene matches: 10. The DNA of the CDR3 is TGTGCCAGCAGTCCGCCGGGGACAGGGGGCGTCCAGTACTTC. It translates to CASSPPGTGGVQYF.

The chain joins TRBV28 to TRBJ2-3, with 10 nucleotides matching TRBD2. After removal of 5 bases from V and 5 bases from J, the junction contained 7 bases not matched to a gene. Germline lookup yields CDR1 MDHEN and CDR2 SYDVKM. This CDR3 has 15 amino acids. The DNA for the CDR3 is TGTGCCAGCAGTCCTAGCGGGAGTGCCAGAGATACGCAGTATTTT. Its protein is CASSPSGSARDTQYF.

This chain's CDR3 is CASRGQGPHWTQYF. The CDR3 region has the DNA TGTGCCAGCAGAGGACAGGGCCCCCATTGGACCCAGTACTTC. The chain is built from TRBV2 and TRBJ2-5; TRBD1 agrees at 8 bases. This CDR3 comprises 14 residues. The V segment lost 6 bases and the J segment 7 bases; nucleotides outside the gene matches: 10. The germline V gene has CDR1 SNHLY and CDR2 FYNNEI.

The V and J genes are TRBV19 and TRBJ2-3; possible D gene TRBD2, 6 bases. Trimming left V 5 bases short and J 5 bases short, with 20 bases between. The CDR3 spans 16 residues. The germline gives CDR1 LNHDA, CDR2 SQIVND (reference sequence). Here the CDR3 reads CASSDVRRQGGDTQYF. The CDR3 DNA reads TGTGCCAGTAGTGATGTAAGAAGGCAGGGAGGAGATACGCAGTATTTT.

The V and J genes are TRBV4-2 and TRBJ2-7; possibly TRBD2 for D (6 bases). Deletions cut 1 base from V and 2 bases from J, with 12 bases between. This CDR3 is built from 15 residues. Per the germline V gene, CDR1 is LGHNA and CDR2 is YNFKEQ. The CDR3 DNA reads TGTGCCAGCAGCCAAGGCGCGGGAATGACCTACGAGCAGTACTTC. Translating it yields CASSQGAGMTYEQYF.

The V gene is TRBV6-5, the J gene TRBJ2-3, with 9 positions matching TRBD2. The germline CDR1 and CDR2 sequences are MNHEY and SVGAGI. The CDR3 totals 14 residues. Trimming removed 6 bases from V and 4 bases from J; junction bases left unmatched: 5. The CDR3 nucleotides are TGTGCCAGCAGGCCTAGCGGGGACGCAGATACGCAGTATTTT. This codes for CASRPSGDADTQYF.